Included here is one T cell receptor beta chain sequence, with context. Germline V gene sequence: CDR1 SGHVS, CDR2 FQNEAQ. This CDR3 is built from 13 residues. V lost 5 bases, J lost 5 bases, and 5 bases stayed unmatched. TCRdb reprocessed the 5' RACE reads with MiXCR, giving one entry per CDR3 protein. The table records some 80,000 distinct CDR3 sequences, 5.5% to 6.5% of them present only once. Time point described: longitudinal time-point 2. The data derive from a study of neurological immune-mediated disorders. What was sequenced was PBMCs. This clonotype was obtained from a woman in her fifties or sixties with multiple sclerosis. The J gene is TRBJ1-2, the V gene TRBV7-8; 7 positions match TRBD1. The CDR3 protein is CASSPGTEYGYTF. The CDR3 DNA is TGTGCCAGCAGCCCCGGGACAGAATATGGCTACACCTTC.